This T cell receptor beta chain was identified in a study of shared T cell receptors in the human thymus. The method was immunoSEQ multiplex PCR; TCRdb's version includes in-frame clones alone and lacks a portion of them. Of about 380,000 clones in the sample, just under 95% were seen once. The sequenced material came from thymocytes. This clonotype originated in a human donor.

CDR3 loop: CASSWGFGQKYEQYF. The CDR3 bases are TGTGCCAGCAGCTGGGGATTCGGACAGAAGTACGAGCAGTACTTC. The V and J genes are TRBV7-7 and TRBJ2-7; D is perhaps TRBD1 (6 bases). V was pared by 4 bases and J by 4 bases, with 17 bases between. The germline V gene has CDR1 SSHAT and CDR2 FNYEAQ (reference sequence). There are 15 residues in the CDR3.